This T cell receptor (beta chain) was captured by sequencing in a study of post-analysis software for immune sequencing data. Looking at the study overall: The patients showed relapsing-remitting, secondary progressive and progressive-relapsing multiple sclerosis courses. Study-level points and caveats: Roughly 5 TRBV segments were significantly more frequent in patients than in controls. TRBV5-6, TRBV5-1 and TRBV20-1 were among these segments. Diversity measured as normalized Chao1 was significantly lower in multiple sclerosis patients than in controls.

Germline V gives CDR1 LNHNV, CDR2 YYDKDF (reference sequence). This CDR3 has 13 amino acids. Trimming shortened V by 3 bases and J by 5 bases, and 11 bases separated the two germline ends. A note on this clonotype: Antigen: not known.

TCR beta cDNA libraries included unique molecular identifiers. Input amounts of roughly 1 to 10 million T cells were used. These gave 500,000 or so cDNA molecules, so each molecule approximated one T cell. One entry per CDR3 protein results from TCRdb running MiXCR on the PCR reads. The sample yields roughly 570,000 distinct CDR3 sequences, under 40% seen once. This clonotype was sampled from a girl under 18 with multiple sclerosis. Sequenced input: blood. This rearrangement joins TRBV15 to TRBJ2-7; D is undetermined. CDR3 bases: TGTGCCACCAGCAGGGGTATGGCCCACGAGCAGTACTTC. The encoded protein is CATSRGMAHEQYF.